The rows below give T cell receptor beta chains drawn from one sample of a study of vaccination effects on CD4 cells after COVID-19. Libraries were prepared by immunoSEQ multiplex PCR; TCRdb keeps only in-frame clonotypes and omits some of them. The sample carries under 55,000 clones, around 70% recorded once. Antigens for these TCRs are unknown. Source: CD4+ T cells from PBMCs cultured without peptide, taken after COVID-19 vaccination. The receptors were sampled from a human donor who received a COVID-19 vaccine. Both conserved end residues are part of each CDR3. D genes are given only for firm matches. Expanded clones are given a class, and other clones once, few, many or no size at all.

>TRBV18|.|TRBJ2-7|few
TGTGCCAGCTCACCACCCGGGACTTACGAGCAGTACTTC
CASSPPGTYEQYF
>TRBV29-1|.|TRBJ2-7|.
TGCAGCGACGTGACCGAGTTGGGAAACGAGCAGTACTTC
CSDVTELGNEQYF
>TRBV4-1|.|TRBJ1-5|.
TGCGCCAGCAGCCAAGTGCCGGGGGGCGGCAATCAGCCCCAGCATTTT
CASSQVPGGGNQPQHF
>TRBV6-1|TRBD1|TRBJ1-1|.
TGTGCCAGCAGTGAAGCTTCGACAGGGAGAACTGAAGCTTTCTTT
CASSEASTGRTEAFF
>TRBV18|TRBD1|TRBJ2-2|.
TGTGCCAGCTCATTAGGACAGGGTGACACCGGGGAGCTGTTTTTT
CASSLGQGDTGELFF
>TRBV19|.|TRBJ1-5|.
TGTGCCAGTAGTATTCGGGGTGGGGGGACCCAACAGCCCCAGCATTTT
CASSIRGGGTQQPQHF
>TRBV6-5|TRBD1|TRBJ1-5|.
TGTGCCAGCAGTTCGGGACAGGGGGGCAATCAGCCCCAGCATTTT
CASSSGQGGNQPQHF
>TRBV2|TRBD1|TRBJ1-6|.
TGTGCCAGCAGTACAGGGGGCCATAATTCACCCCTCCACTTT
CASSTGGHNSPLHF
>TRBV7-9|.|TRBJ2-1|.
TGTGCCAGCAGCCCGGACGTAAGTCGCTACAATGAGCAGTTCTTC
CASSPDVSRYNEQFF
>TRBV10-2|.|TRBJ1-2|.
TGCGCCAGCGGTTTGGGGGAAGTCCGTGGCTACACCTTC
CASGLGEVRGYTF
>TRBV10-3|.|TRBJ2-6|once
TGTGCCATCAGGAGAAATCGCGGACGGAACGACTCTGGGGCCAACGTCCTGACTTTC
CAIRRNRGRNDSGANVLTF
>TRBV4-1|TRBD2|TRBJ2-4|.
TGCGCCAGCAGCCAGGCCCCCGGGACTATGAACATTCAGTACTTC
CASSQAPGTMNIQYF
>TRBV9|.|TRBJ2-3|.
TGTGCCAGCAGCGTACCCGGGGGAGATACGCAGTATTTT
CASSVPGGDTQYF
>TRBV7-2|.|TRBJ2-7|.
TGTGCCAGCAGCTTCTTTAGCGGTACCTACGAGCAGTACTTC
CASSFFSGTYEQYF
>TRBV6-5|TRBD2|TRBJ2-7|.
TGTGCCAGCAGCAAACGACTAGCGCAATCCTACGAGCAGTACTTC
CASSKRLAQSYEQYF
>TRBV6-1|.|TRBJ2-5|.
TGTGCCAGCAGTGCTACTTCATGGGACGGTGGGGAGACCCAGTACTTC
CASSATSWDGGETQYF
>TRBV5-4|TRBD2|TRBJ2-7|.
TGTGCCAGCAGCTTGGTGGGGGGGGGAGCCTACGAGCAGTACTTC
CASSLVGGGAYEQYF
>TRBV11-3|.|TRBJ1-1|few
TGTGCCAGCAGCTTAGGACAGGAGAACACTGAAGCTTTCTTT
CASSLGQENTEAFF
>TRBV2|.|TRBJ2-7|.
TGTGCCAGCAGTGAAAGGTATGACGAGCAGTATTTC
CASSERYDEQYF
>TRBV24-1|.|TRBJ2-3|.
TGTGCCACCAGTGAGGCTACCCCAGATACGCAGTATTTT
CATSEATPDTQYF
>TRBV2|.|TRBJ1-3|few
TGTGCCAGCAGTGCAGCGAGCTCTGGAAACACCATATATTTT
CASSAASSGNTIYF
>TRBV5-1|.|TRBJ1-5|.
TGCGCCAGCAGCTTGGGCCCCTACCCGAGTCAGCCCCAGCATTTT
CASSLGPYPSQPQHF
>TRBV7-9|TRBD2|TRBJ2-1|medium-sized
TGTGCCAGCAGCCAAGGACTAGTTGATGAGCAGTTCTTC
CASSQGLVDEQFF
>TRBV6-2/TRBV6-3|.|TRBJ1-2|.
TGTGCCAGCAGCCGCGGCGGGGGGCGAGGCTACACCTTC
CASSRGGGRGYTF
>TRBV2|.|TRBJ1-1|once
TGTGCCAGCAGTGGGCCGCACGGGACTGAAGCTTTCTTT
CASSGPHGTEAFF
>TRBV2|.|TRBJ1-2|few
TGTGCCAGCAGTTATGCGGGAGGCTACACCTTC
CASSYAGGYTF
>TRBV7-9|TRBD2|TRBJ2-3|.
TGTGCCAGCAGCTTCTCTAGCGGGAGAAGAAATACGCAGTATTTT
CASSFSSGRRNTQYF
>TRBV24-1|TRBD1|TRBJ1-6|.
TGTGCCACCAGTGAGGGGACAGGGACTCCTAATTCACCCCTCCACTTT
CATSEGTGTPNSPLHF
>TRBV14|TRBD2|TRBJ2-1|.
TGTGCCAGCAGCCTCCGACTAGCGGGCTTCAATGAGCAGTTCTTC
CASSLRLAGFNEQFF
>TRBV6-5|.|TRBJ1-2|.
TGTGCCAGCAGTTTGGCCGGGTATGGCTACACCTTC
CASSLAGYGYTF
>TRBV5-4|TRBD1|TRBJ2-1|.
TGTGCCAGCAGCTCAGACCAGGGGGCCAATGAGCAGTTCTTC
CASSSDQGANEQFF
>TRBV5-1|.|TRBJ2-3|once
TGCGCCAGCAGCTTGGCCGGGCTACCCCCGGATACGCAGTATTTT
CASSLAGLPPDTQYF
>TRBV7-6|.|TRBJ1-6|.
TGTGCCAGCAGCCCACAAGGGAATTCACCCCTCCACTTT
CASSPQGNSPLHF
>TRBV7-2|TRBD2|TRBJ2-1|.
TGTGCCAGCAGCGTTAGCGGGGGTGGTTACAATGAGCAGTTCTTC
CASSVSGGGYNEQFF
>TRBV3-1/TRBV3-2|.|TRBJ2-2|.
TGTGCCAGCAGCCAGAGGAGCCGATACACCGGGGAGCTGTTTTTT
CASSQRSRYTGELFF
>TRBV20-1|TRBD1|TRBJ1-1|few
TGCAGTGCTAGTTCCCTCCGGGACAGCTATGAAGCTTTCTTT
CSASSLRDSYEAFF
>TRBV30|.|TRBJ1-2|.
TGTGCCTGGGCACCGGGAGGCTATGGCTACACCTTC
CAWAPGGYGYTF
>TRBV7-9|TRBD2|TRBJ2-5|.
TGTGCCAGCAGCTTTCCGACTAGCGGAGCCACCCAGTACTTC
CASSFPTSGATQYF
>TRBV6-6|TRBD1|TRBJ1-1|.
TGTGCCAGCAGCCGACCTATCGGGACAGGTTCCATGAACACTGAAGCTTTCTTT
CASSRPIGTGSMNTEAFF
>TRBV25-1|.|TRBJ2-7|.
TGTGCCAGCAGAGGAGCCCCCTCCGAGCAGTACTTC
CASRGAPSEQYF
>TRBV5-4|.|TRBJ1-2|few
TGTGCCAGCAGCCCGGAGGGGGACGGTAACTATGGCTACACCTTC
CASSPEGDGNYGYTF
>TRBV5-1|.|TRBJ2-2|few
TGCGCCAGCAGCGCAACCGGGACCACCGGGGAGCTGTTTTTT
CASSATGTTGELFF
>TRBV7-2|.|TRBJ2-7|.
TGTGCCAGCAGCCTGCGGGGAAATTGGAAGGTCCCCTACGAGCAGTACTTC
CASSLRGNWKVPYEQYF
>TRBV6-2/TRBV6-3|TRBD1|TRBJ1-5|.
TGTGCCAGCAGTTACAATGTCCCGGACAGGGGTATTCATCAGCCCCAGCATTTT
CASSYNVPDRGIHQPQHF
>TRBV5-8|TRBD2|TRBJ2-1|.
TGTGCCAGCAGCCATCTAGCGGGGCGTGGTGAGCAGTTCTTC
CASSHLAGRGEQFF
>TRBV3-1/TRBV3-2|.|TRBJ1-2|.
TGTGCCAGCAGCCAAGGGGTCCGAGGATCCCCCTATGGCTACACCTTC
CASSQGVRGSPYGYTF
>TRBV18|.|TRBJ2-7|.
TGTGCCAGCTCACTACAGGATACCTACGAGCAGTACTTC
CASSLQDTYEQYF
>TRBV7-2|.|TRBJ2-7|.
TGTGCCAGCAGCTTACTTACTAGCCAATCCTACGAGCAGTACTTC
CASSLLTSQSYEQYF